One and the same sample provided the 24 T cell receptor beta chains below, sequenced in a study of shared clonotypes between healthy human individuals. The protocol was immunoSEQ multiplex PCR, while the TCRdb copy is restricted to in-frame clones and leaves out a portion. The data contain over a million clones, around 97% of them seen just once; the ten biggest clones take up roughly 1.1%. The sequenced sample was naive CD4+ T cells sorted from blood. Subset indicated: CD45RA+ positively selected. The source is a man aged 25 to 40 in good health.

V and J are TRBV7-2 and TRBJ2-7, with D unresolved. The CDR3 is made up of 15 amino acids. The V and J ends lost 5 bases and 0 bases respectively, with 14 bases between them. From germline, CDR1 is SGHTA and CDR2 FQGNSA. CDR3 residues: CASSPLLGPSYEQYF. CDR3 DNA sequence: TGTGCCAGCAGCCCGCTCTTGGGCCCCTCCTACGAGCAGTACTTC.

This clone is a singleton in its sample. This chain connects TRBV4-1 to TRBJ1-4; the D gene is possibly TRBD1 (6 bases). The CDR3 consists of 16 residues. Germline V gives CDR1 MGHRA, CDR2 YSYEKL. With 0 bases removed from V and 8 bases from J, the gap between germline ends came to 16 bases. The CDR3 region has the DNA TGCGCCAGCAGCCAAGAGGCGGCCAGGGGATCCGAAAAACTGTTTTTT. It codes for CASSQEAARGSEKLFF.

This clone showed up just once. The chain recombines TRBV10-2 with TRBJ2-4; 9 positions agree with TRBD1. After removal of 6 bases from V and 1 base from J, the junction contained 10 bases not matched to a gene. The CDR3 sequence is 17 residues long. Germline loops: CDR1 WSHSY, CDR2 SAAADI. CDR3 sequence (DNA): TGCGCCAGCAGAAAACCGGGACAGGGAATCGCCAAAAACATTCAGTACTTC. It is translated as CASRKPGQGIAKNIQYF.

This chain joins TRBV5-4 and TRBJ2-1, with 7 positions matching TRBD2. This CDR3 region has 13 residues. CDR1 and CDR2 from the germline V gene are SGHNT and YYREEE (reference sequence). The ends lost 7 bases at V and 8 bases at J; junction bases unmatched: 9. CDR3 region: CASGKRERDEQFF. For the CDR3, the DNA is TGTGCCAGCGGAAAGCGGGAACGCGATGAGCAGTTCTTC. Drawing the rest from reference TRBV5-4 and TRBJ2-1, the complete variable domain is ETGVTQSPTHLIKTRGQQVTLRCSSQSGHNTVSWYQQALGQGPQFIFQYYREEENGRGNFPPRFSGLQFPNYSSELNVNALELDDSALYLCASGKRERDEQFFGPGTRLTVL.

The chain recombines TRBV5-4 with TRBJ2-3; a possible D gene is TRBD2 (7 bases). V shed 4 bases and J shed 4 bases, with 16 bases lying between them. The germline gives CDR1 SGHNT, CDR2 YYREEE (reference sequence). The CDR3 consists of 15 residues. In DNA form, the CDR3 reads TGTGCCAGCAGCGCCTTGAGGGGGGGGGCAGATACGCAGTATTTT. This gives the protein CASSALRGGADTQYF.

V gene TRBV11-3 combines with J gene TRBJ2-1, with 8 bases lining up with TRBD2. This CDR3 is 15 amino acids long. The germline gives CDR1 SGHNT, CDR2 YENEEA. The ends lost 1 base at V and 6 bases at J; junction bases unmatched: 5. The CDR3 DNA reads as TGTGCCAGCAGCTTAGCGGGAGGGCCGATCAATGAGCAGTTCTTC. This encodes CASSLAGGPINEQFF.

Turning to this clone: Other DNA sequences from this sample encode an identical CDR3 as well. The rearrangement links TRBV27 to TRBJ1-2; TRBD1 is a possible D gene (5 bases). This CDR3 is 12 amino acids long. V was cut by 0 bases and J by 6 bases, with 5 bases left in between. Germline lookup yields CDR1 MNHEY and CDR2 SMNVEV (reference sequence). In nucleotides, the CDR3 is TGTGCCAGCAGTTTATCGGGGGATGGCTACACCTTC. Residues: CASSLSGDGYTF.

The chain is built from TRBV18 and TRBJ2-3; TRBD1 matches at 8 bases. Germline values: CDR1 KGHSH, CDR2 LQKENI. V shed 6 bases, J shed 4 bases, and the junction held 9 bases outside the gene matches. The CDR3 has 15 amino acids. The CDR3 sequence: CASSDRGPYADTQYF. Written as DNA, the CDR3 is TGTGCCAGCTCCGACAGGGGACCCTATGCAGATACGCAGTATTTT.

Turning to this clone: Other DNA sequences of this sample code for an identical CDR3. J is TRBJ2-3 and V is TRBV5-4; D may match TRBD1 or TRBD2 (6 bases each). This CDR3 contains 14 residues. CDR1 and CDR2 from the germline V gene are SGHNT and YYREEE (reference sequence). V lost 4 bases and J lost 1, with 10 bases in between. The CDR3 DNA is TGTGCCAGCAGCCCTGGGGGGCGCACAGATACGCAGTATTTT. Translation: CASSPGGRTDTQYF. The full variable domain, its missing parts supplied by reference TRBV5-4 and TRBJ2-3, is ETGVTQSPTHLIKTRGQQVTLRCSSQSGHNTVSWYQQALGQGPQFIFQYYREEENGRGNFPPRFSGLQFPNYSSELNVNALELDDSALYLCASSPGGRTDTQYFGPGTRLTVL.

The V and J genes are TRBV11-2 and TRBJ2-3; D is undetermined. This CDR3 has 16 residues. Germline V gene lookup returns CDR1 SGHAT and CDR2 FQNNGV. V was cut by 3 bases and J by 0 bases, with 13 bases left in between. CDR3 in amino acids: CASSFLLSISTDTQYF. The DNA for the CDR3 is TGTGCCAGCAGCTTTTTATTGAGTATTAGCACAGATACGCAGTATTTT.

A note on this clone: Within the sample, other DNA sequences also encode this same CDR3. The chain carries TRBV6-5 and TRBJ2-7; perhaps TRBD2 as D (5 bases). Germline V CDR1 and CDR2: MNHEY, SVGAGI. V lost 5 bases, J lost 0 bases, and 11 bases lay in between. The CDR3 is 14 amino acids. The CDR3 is CASSRTGSSYEQYF. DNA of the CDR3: TGTGCCAGCAGTCGGACGGGGAGCTCCTACGAGCAGTACTTC.

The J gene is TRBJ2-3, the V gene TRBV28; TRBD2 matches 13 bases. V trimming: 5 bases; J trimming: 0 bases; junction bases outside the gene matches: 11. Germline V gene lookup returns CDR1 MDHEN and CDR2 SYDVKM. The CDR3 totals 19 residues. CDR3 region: CASSKRGLAGLNSTDTQYF. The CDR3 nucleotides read TGTGCCAGCAGTAAAAGGGGACTAGCGGGACTGAATAGCACAGATACGCAGTATTTT.

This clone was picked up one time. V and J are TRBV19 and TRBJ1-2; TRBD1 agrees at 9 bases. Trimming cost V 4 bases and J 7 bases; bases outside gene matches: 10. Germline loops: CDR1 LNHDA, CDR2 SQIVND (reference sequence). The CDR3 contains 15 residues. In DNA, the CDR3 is TGTGCCAGTAGTACAGCGGGGACAGGGCTTGGTGGCTACACCTTC. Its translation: CASSTAGTGLGGYTF.

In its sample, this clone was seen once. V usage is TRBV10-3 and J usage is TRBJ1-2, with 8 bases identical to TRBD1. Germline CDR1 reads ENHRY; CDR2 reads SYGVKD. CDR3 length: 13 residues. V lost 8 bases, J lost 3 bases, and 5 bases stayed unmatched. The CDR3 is CAIGQGAYYGYTF. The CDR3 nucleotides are TGTGCCATCGGGCAGGGGGCTTACTATGGCTACACCTTC.

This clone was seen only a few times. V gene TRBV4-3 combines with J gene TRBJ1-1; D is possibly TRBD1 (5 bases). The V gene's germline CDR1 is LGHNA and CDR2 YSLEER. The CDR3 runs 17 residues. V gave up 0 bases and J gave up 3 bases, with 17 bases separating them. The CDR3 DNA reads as TGCGCCAGCAGCCAAGAGTTTCAGGGATCGTTTGACACTGAAGCTTTCTTT. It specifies CASSQEFQGSFDTEAFF.

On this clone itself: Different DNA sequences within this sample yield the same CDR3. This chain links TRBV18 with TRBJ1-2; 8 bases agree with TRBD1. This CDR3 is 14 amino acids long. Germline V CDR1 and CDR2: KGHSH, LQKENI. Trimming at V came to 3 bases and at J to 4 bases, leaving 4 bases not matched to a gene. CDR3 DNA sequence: TGTGCCAGCTCACCCCCGACAGGGGCCTATGGCTACACCTTC. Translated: CASSPPTGAYGYTF.

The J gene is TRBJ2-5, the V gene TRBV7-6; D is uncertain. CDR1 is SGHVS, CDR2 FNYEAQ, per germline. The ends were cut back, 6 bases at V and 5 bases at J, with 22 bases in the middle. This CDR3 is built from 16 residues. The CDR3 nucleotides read TGTGCCAGCAGTTTTAGCCCACCGGACCTAGGGGAGACCCAGTACTTC. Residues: CASSFSPPDLGETQYF.

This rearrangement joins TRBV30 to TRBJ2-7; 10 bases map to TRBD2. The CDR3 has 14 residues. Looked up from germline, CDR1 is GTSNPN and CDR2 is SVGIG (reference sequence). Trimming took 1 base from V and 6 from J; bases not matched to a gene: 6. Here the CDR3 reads CAWSGLAGVSEQYF. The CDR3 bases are TGTGCCTGGAGTGGGCTAGCGGGAGTCTCCGAGCAGTACTTC.

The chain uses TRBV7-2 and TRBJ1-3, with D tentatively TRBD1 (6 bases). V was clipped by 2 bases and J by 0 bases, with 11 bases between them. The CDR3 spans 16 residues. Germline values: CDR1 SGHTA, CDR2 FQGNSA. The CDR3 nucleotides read TGTGCCAGCAGCTTACTGGGACACTACTCTGGAAACACCATATATTTT. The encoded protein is CASSLLGHYSGNTIYF.

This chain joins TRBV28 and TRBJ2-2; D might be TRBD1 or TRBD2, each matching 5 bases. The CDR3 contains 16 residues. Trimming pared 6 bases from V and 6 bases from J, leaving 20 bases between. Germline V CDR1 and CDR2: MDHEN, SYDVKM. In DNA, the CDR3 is TGTGCCAGCAGCGTGGGGGACCTGATGTGGCCCGGGGAGCTGTTTTTT. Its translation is CASSVGDLMWPGELFF.

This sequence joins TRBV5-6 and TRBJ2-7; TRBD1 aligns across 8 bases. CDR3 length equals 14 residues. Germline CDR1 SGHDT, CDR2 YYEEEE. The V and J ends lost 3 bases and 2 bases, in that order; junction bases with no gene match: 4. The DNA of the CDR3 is TGTGCCAGCAGCTCGACAGGGGTTGCCTACGAGCAGTACTTC. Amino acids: CASSSTGVAYEQYF.

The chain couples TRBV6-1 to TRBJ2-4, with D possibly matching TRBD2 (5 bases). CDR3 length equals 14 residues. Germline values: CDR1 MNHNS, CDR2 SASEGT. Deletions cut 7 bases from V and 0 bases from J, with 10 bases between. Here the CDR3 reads CASKERLAKNIQYF. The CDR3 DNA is TGTGCCAGCAAAGAGCGGTTAGCCAAAAACATTCAGTACTTC.

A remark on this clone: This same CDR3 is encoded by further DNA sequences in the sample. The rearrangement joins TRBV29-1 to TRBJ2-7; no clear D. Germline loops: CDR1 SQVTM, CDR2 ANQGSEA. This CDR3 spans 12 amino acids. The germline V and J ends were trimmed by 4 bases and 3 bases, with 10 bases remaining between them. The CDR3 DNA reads TGCAGCGTTGGACTCTCGAGCTACGAGCAGTACTTC. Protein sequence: CSVGLSSYEQYF.

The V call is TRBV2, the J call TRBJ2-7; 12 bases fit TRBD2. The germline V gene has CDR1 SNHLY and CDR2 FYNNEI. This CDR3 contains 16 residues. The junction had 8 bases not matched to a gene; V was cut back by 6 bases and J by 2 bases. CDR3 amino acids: CASRKGLAGPAYEQYF. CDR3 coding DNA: TGTGCCAGCAGAAAGGGACTAGCGGGTCCCGCCTACGAGCAGTACTTC.